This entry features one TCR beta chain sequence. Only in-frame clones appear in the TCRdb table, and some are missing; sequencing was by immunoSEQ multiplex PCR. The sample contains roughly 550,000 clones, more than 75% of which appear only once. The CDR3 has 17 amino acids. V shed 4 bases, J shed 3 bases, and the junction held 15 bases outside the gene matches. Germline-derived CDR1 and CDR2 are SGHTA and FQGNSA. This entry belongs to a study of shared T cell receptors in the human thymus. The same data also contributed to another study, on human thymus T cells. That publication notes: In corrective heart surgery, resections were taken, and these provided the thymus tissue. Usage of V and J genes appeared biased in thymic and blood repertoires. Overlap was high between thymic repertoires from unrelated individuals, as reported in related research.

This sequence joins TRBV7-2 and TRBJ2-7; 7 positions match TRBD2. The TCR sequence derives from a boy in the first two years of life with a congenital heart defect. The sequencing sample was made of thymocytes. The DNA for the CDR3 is TGTGCCAGCAGCTCCCACTTAGGCGGGAGAAGGTTCTACGAGCAGTACTTC. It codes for CASSSHLGGRRFYEQYF.